This T cell receptor beta chain was captured by sequencing in a study of post-analysis software for immune sequencing data. This clonotype occurred a few times. Antigen: not known. Study-wide results and limits: Compared with controls, patients had more of five TRBV segments, including TRBV5-6, TRBV5-1 and TRBV20-1. F measure showed strong co-clustering of same-batch samples.

The germline gives CDR1 SGHRS, CDR2 YFSETQ. The V and J ends lost 4 bases and 0 bases respectively, with 15 bases between them. CDR3 length: 16 amino acids. The library was made from cDNA and included unique molecular identifiers. In TCRdb, the PCR reads were re-called with MiXCR into one record per CDR3 protein. The table shows hundreds of thousands of distinct CDR3 sequences, with 25% to 30% occurring only once. Material: blood. The chain carries TRBV5-1 and TRBJ2-3; the D gene is possibly TRBD1 (5 bases). The TCR sequence derives from a girl aged 5 to 17 with multiple sclerosis. CDR3 residues: CASSRSDRSSTDTQYF. Written as DNA, the CDR3 is TGCGCCAGCAGCCGATCCGACAGATCTAGCACAGATACGCAGTATTTT.